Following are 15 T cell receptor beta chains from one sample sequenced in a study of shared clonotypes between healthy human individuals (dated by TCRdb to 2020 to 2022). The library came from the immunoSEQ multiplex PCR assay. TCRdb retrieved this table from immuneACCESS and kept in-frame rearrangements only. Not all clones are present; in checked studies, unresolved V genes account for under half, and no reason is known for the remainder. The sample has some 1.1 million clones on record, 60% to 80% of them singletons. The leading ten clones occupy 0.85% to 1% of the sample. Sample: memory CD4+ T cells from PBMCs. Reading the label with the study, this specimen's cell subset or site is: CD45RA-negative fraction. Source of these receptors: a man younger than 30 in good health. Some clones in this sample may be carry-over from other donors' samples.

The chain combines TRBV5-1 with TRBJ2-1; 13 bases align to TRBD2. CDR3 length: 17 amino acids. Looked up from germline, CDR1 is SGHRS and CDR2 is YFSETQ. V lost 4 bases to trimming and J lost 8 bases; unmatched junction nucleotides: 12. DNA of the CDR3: TGCGCCAGCAGCCCCCGGGAGGGACTAGCGGGACTCGATGAGCAGTTCTTC. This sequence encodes CASSPREGLAGLDEQFF.

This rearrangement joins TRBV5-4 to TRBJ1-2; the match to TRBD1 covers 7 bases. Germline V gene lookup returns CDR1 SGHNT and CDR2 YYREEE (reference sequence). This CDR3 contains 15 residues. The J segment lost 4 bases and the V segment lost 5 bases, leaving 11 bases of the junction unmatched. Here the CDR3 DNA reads TGTGCCAGCAGTCCCCGGGGTCGGGACAGCTATGGCTACACCTTC. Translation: CASSPRGRDSYGYTF.

The CDR3 DNA reads TGTGCCAGCAGCGTGATCCACACAGATACGCAGTATTTT. Protein sequence: CASSVIHTDTQYF. The genes are TRBV11-2 and TRBJ2-3; D remains ambiguous. CDR3 length: 13 amino acids. Trimming removed 5 bases at V and 2 bases at J, with 8 bases between. Germline CDR1 and CDR2: SGHAT and FQNNGV.

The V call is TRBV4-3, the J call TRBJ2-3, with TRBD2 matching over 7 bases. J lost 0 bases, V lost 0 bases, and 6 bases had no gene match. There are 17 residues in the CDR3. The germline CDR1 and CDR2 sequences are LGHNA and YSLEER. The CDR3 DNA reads TGCGCCAGCAGCCAAGAGCTTGGAGCGGGGAGCACAGATACGCAGTATTTT. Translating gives CASSQELGAGSTDTQYF.

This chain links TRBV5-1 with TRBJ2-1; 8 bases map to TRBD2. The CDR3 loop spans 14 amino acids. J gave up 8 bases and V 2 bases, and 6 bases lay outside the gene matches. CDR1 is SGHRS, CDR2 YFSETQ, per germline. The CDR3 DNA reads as TGCGCCAGCAGCTTCATAGCGGGAATCGATGAGCAGTTCTTC. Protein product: CASSFIAGIDEQFF.

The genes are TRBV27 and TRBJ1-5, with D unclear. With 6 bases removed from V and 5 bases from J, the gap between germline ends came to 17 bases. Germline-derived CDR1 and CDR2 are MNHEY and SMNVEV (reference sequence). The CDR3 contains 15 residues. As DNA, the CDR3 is TGTGCCAGCAGCCCTCCTCTGGAACTACATCAGCCCCAGCATTTT. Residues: CASSPPLELHQPQHF.

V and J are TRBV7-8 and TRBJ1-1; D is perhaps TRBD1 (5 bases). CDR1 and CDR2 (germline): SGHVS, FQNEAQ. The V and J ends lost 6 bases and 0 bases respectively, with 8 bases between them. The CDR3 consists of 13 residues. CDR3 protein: CASRGTLNTEAFF. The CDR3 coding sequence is TGTGCCAGCAGAGGGACGTTGAACACTGAAGCTTTCTTT.

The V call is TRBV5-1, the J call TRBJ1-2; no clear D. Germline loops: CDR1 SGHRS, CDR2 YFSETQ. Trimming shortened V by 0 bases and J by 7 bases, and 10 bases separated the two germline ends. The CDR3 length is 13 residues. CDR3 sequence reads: CASSLDEPIGYTF. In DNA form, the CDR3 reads TGCGCCAGCAGCTTGGACGAGCCTATTGGCTACACCTTC. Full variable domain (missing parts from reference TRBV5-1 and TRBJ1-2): KAGVTQTPRYLIKTRGQQVTLSCSPISGHRSVSWYQQTPGQGLQFLFEYFSETQRNKGNFPGRFSGRQFSNSRSEMNVSTLELGDSALYLCASSLDEPIGYTFGSGTRLTVV.

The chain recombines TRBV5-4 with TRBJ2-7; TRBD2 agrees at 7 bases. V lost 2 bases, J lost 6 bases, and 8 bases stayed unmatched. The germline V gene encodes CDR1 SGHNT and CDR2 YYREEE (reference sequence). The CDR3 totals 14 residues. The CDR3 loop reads CASSLEAGPGEQYF. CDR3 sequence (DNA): TGTGCCAGCAGCTTAGAAGCGGGACCTGGCGAGCAGTACTTC.

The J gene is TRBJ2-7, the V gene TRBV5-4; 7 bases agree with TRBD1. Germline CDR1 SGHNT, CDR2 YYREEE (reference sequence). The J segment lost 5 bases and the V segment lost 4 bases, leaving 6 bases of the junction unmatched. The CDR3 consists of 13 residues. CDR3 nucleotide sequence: TGTGCCAGCAGCCGAGACAGGGCCAACGAGCAGTACTTC. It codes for CASSRDRANEQYF.

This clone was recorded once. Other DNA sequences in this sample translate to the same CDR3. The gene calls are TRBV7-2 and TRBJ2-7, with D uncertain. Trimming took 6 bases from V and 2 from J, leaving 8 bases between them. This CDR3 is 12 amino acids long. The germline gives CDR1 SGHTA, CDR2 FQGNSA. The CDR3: CASSTRPYEQYF. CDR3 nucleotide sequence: TGTGCCAGCAGTACCCGGCCCTACGAGCAGTACTTC.

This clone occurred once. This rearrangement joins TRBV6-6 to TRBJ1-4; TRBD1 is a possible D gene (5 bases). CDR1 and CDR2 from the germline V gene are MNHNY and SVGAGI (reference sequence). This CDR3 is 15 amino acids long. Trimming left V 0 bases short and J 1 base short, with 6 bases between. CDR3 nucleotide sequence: TGTGCCAGCAGTTACTCTACAGGAACTAATGAAAAACTGTTTTTT. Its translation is CASSYSTGTNEKLFF.

The CDR3 coding sequence is TGTGCCAGTAGCATGGGGACAGGGTGGCAGTTCTTC. It is translated as CASSMGTGWQFF. The J gene is TRBJ2-1, the V gene TRBV19; 9 bases line up with TRBD1. The CDR3 consists of 12 residues. Germline loops: CDR1 LNHDA, CDR2 SQIVND (reference sequence). Trimming removed 6 bases from V and 12 bases from J; junction bases left unmatched: 6.

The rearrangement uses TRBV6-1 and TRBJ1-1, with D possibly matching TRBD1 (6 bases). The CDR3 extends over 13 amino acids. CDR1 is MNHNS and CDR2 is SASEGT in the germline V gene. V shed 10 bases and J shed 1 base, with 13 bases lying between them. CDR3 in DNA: TGTGCCATCTCGGGACACCCGAACACTGAAGCTTTCTTT. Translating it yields CAISGHPNTEAFF.

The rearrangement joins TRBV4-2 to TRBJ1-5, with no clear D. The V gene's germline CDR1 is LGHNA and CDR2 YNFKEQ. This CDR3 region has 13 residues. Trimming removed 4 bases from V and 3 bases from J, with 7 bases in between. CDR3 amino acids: CASSPRINQPQHF. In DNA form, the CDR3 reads TGTGCCAGCAGCCCCCGAATCAATCAGCCCCAGCATTTT.